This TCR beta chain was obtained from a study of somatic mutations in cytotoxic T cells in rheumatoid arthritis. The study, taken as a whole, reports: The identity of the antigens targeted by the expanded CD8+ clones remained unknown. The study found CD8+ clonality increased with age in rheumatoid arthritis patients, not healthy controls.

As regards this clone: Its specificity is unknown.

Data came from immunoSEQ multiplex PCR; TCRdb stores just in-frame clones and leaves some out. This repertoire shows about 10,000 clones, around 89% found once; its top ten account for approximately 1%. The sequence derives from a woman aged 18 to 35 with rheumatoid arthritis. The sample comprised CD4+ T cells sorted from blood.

The CDR3 loop reads CASSQGLAGAQETQYF. In DNA, the CDR3 is TGTGCCAGCAGTCAGGGACTAGCGGGAGCCCAAGAGACCCAGTACTTC. The V gene is TRBV6-6, the J gene TRBJ2-5; 14 nucleotides match TRBD2. V shed 5 bases, J shed 1 base, and the junction held 3 bases outside the gene matches. From germline, CDR1 is MNHNY and CDR2 SVGAGI (reference sequence). The CDR3 has 16 residues.